This T cell receptor (beta chain) was sequenced in a study of cytotoxic CD8 clonotypes in ibrutinib-treated CLL. Looking at the study overall: Investigators collected response samples after a median roughly 12 months of treatment, range 6 to 36. Mean values per sample were roughly 250,000 productive templates and 94,082 productive rearrangements. Study-level points and caveats: Clonality climbed at ibrutinib response, then dropped toward baseline at progression.

Method: immunoSEQ multiplex PCR; TCRdb's copy keeps in-frame clones and lacks some. The sample contains 130,000 or so clones, approximately 80% of which appear only once. Worth noting for this clone: Its antigen remains unidentified.

The sequence came from a human donor with chronic lymphocytic leukemia. The sample consisted of PBMCs, taken after 12 months of ibrutinib treatment.

CDR3 DNA sequence: TGTGCCAGCCTGCGGACTGAAGCTTTCTTT. As protein: CASLRTEAFF. The chain combines TRBV27 with TRBJ1-1; no definite D call. The ends were cut back, 8 bases at V and 5 bases at J, with 6 bases in the middle. CDR3 length equals 10 residues. Germline-derived CDR1 and CDR2 are MNHEY and SMNVEV (reference sequence).